The rows below give T cell receptor beta chains drawn from one sample of a study of T cell repertoires and HLA-DP antigens. TCRdb's copy holds only in-frame clones and misses some; the assay was immunoSEQ multiplex PCR. The table lists about 2,500 clones, 71% of them singletons. The sequencing sample was made of CD137- CD4+ T cells from cultured PBMCs. Source of these receptors: a man in his 60s in good health and CMV-seronegative. Each CDR3 is given with its conserved first and last residue. The D gene is left open where the match is weak. Clone sizes are given selectively: once, few, many, or a class where the clone is expanded.

V	length	J	D	size	CDR3	DNA
TRBV5-8	15	TRBJ2-1	NA	NA	CASSLGFMRDNEQFF	TGTGCCAGCAGCTTGGGGTTTATGAGGGACAATGAGCAGTTCTTC
TRBV7-9	15	TRBJ1-3	NA	large	CASWLQASSGNTIYF	TGTGCCAGCTGGCTCCAGGCCTCCTCTGGAAACACCATATATTTT
TRBV9	16	TRBJ2-3	NA	NA	CASSYVRALSTDTQYF	TGTGCCAGCAGTTACGTGCGGGCCTTAAGCACAGATACGCAGTATTTT
TRBV4-3	16	TRBJ2-3	TRBD2	NA	CASSQEAGGFTDTQYF	TGCGCCAGCAGCCAAGAGGCGGGAGGGTTCACAGATACGCAGTATTTT
TRBV9	16	TRBJ2-5	TRBD2	NA	CASSVGVGGGGETQYF	TGTGCCAGCAGCGTAGGGGTTGGCGGGGGGGGAGAGACCCAGTACTTC
TRBV5-8	15	TRBJ1-6	NA	few	CASSRGRDYNSPLHF	TGCGCCAGCAGCCGGGGGCGCGACTATAATTCACCCCTCCACTTT
TRBV4-3	15	TRBJ2-2	NA	NA	CASSQDTPVTGELFF	TGCGCCAGCAGCCAAGACACTCCGGTCACCGGGGAGCTGTTTTTT
TRBV4-3	15	TRBJ2-2	NA	large	CASSQVGAGTGELFF	TGCGCCAGCAGCCAGGTGGGGGCGGGCACCGGGGAGCTGTTTTTT
TRBV18	16	TRBJ1-6	NA	NA	CASSLNRATGDSPLHF	TGTGCCAGCTCACTGAACAGGGCTACCGGGGATTCACCCCTCCACTTT
TRBV4-2	15	TRBJ2-1	TRBD2	NA	CASSQDPGGGWEQFF	TGTGCCAGCAGCCAAGATCCTGGCGGGGGATGGGAGCAGTTCTTC
TRBV4-3	15	TRBJ1-6	NA	hyperexpanded	CASSRGRDYNSPLHF	TGCGCCAGCAGCCGGGGGCGCGACTATAATTCACCCCTCCACTTT
TRBV5-1	14	TRBJ1-2	NA	NA	CASRSGAGDYGYTF	TGCGCCAGCAGGTCGGGGGCCGGGGATTATGGCTACACCTTC
TRBV11-3	14	TRBJ1-1	NA	NA	CASSLGGGSTEAFF	TGTGCCAGCAGCTTAGGAGGGGGATCCACTGAAGCTTTCTTT
TRBV15	18	TRBJ2-2	TRBD1	NA	CATSIQDRKEGNTGELFF	TGTGCCACCAGCATCCAGGACAGGAAGGAAGGGAACACCGGGGAGCTGTTTTTT
TRBV7-9	13	TRBJ1-1	NA	NA	CASSLGGSTEAFF	TGTGCCAGCAGCTTGGGGGGTTCTACTGAAGCTTTCTTT
TRBV15	18	TRBJ2-1	TRBD2	NA	CATSRARGGTSGRNEQFF	TGTGCCACCAGCAGAGCCCGGGGCGGGACTAGCGGGAGGAATGAGCAGTTCTTC
TRBV7-6	14	TRBJ1-2	NA	NA	CASSLLSRVNGYTF	TGTGCCAGCAGCTTATTGTCCAGGGTTAATGGCTACACCTTC
TRBV27	14	TRBJ2-6	NA	NA	CASSRGAGANVLTF	TGTGCCAGCAGCCGCGGGGCTGGGGCCAACGTCCTGACTTTC
TRBV27	15	TRBJ1-5	TRBD1	once	CASSAGQGDGQPQHF	TGTGCCAGCAGTGCGGGACAGGGGGACGGGCAGCCCCAGCATTTT
TRBV30	12	TRBJ1-2	NA	NA	CAWSYTEGGYTF	TGTGCCTGGAGCTACACCGAGGGCGGCTACACCTTC
TRBV5-1	13	TRBJ2-3	NA	NA	CASSPGAGDTQYF	TGCGCCAGCAGCCCCGGGGCCGGAGATACGCAGTATTTT
TRBV5-6	18	TRBJ2-3	NA	NA	CASSLALWPSDKTDTQYF	TGTGCCAGCAGCTTGGCTTTATGGCCGTCGGATAAAACAGATACGCAGTATTTT
TRBV5-1	13	TRBJ2-7	NA	NA	CASRESGSYEQYF	TGCGCCAGCAGGGAGAGCGGCTCCTACGAGCAGTACTTC
TRBV19	15	TRBJ1-5	NA	NA	CASSWSVYSNQPQHF	TGTGCCAGTAGTTGGTCAGTTTATAGCAATCAGCCCCAGCATTTT
TRBV6-1	14	TRBJ2-2	TRBD1	few	CASGRTGGNRELFF	TGTGCCAGCGGACGGACAGGGGGCAACCGGGAGCTGTTTTTT
TRBV19	14	TRBJ1-1	NA	NA	CASSIGRSNTEAFF	TGTGCCAGTAGTATAGGGCGGTCGAACACTGAAGCTTTCTTT
TRBV14	14	TRBJ1-1	TRBD1	NA	CASSIPGQMTEAFF	TGTGCCAGCAGCATACCGGGACAGATGACTGAAGCTTTCTTT
TRBV2	15	TRBJ1-3	NA	NA	CASSEGPPSGNTIYF	TGTGCCAGCAGTGAAGGGCCTCCCTCTGGAAACACCATATATTTT
TRBV19	13	TRBJ1-1	NA	NA	CASSMVVNTEAFF	TGTGCCAGTAGTATGGTGGTGAACACTGAAGCTTTCTTT
TRBV11-3	15	TRBJ1-1	NA	large	CASSPPGASNTEAFF	TGTGCCAGCAGCCCCCCCGGGGCCTCGAACACTGAAGCTTTCTTT
TRBV19	15	TRBJ1-1	TRBD1	NA	CASSIATGGNTEAFF	TGTGCCAGTAGTATCGCGACAGGGGGCAACACTGAAGCTTTCTTT
TRBV5-4	13	TRBJ1-1	TRBD1	NA	CASSQGTGYEAFF	TGTGCCAGCAGCCAGGGGACAGGCTATGAAGCTTTCTTT
TRBV5-1	14	TRBJ1-1	NA	few	CASSPTPGTTEAFF	TGCGCCAGCAGCCCCACCCCGGGGACCACTGAAGCTTTCTTT
TRBV7-2	15	TRBJ1-5	NA	NA	CASSLEAWQNQPQHF	TGTGCCAGCAGCTTAGAGGCGTGGCAGAATCAGCCCCAGCATTTT
TRBV19	16	TRBJ2-3	NA	few	CASRSRDPGHTDTQYF	TGTGCCAGTAGGTCCAGGGACCCTGGGCACACAGATACGCAGTATTTT